These T cell receptor beta chains were read from a single sample in a study of neurological immune-mediated disorders. MiXCR, applied by TCRdb to the 5' RACE reads, yields one record per CDR3 protein. The sample has about 50,000 distinct CDR3 sequences, 15% to 20% seen once. Sequencing input: PBMCs. The receptors originated from a man in his fifties or sixties in good health. CDR3s include the opening cysteine and the closing phenylalanine or tryptophan. A D gene is named only where the DNA matches it firmly. Size tells how often a clone was seen (once, few, many) or the class of an expanded clone, and some rows leave it out.

cdr3_aa	cdr3_nt	clone_size	d_call	j_call	v_call
CASSPRGPFNEQFF	TGTGCCAGCAGCCCCCGAGGACCTTTCAATGAGCAGTTCTTC	many	.	TRBJ2-1	TRBV3-1
CASSLRGDGGEQFF	TGCGCCAGCTCCCTGAGGGGAGATGGCGGTGAGCAGTTCTTC	many	.	TRBJ2-1	TRBV5-1
CASGQSGYNEQFF	TGTGCCAGCGGACAGTCGGGGTACAATGAGCAGTTCTTC	.	.	TRBJ2-1	TRBV27
CASRPRDNSYEQYF	TGTGCCAGCAGACCACGGGACAACTCCTACGAGCAGTACTTC	many	.	TRBJ2-7	TRBV7-2
CSVVVGLAGDEQFF	TGCAGCGTTGTAGTTGGACTAGCTGGGGATGAGCAGTTCTTC	.	TRBD2	TRBJ2-1	TRBV29-1
CASSEWTGGRGNQPQHF	TGTGCCAGCAGCGAGTGGACAGGGGGCAGAGGAAATCAGCCCCAGCATTTT	many	TRBD1	TRBJ1-5	TRBV6-6
CTSNLAGTGNTGELFF	TGCACCAGCAACTTAGCCGGGACAGGGAACACCGGGGAGCTGTTTTTT	.	TRBD1	TRBJ2-2	TRBV5-1
CASSLVGSTDTQYF	TGTGCCAGCAGCTTAGTCGGCAGCACAGATACGCAGTATTTT	.	.	TRBJ2-3	TRBV7-2
CASSPAAGAQNTEAFF	TGCGCCAGCAGCCCAGCTGCGGGGGCACAAAACACTGAAGCTTTCTTT	.	.	TRBJ1-1	TRBV5-1
CASSLGGQRQETRYF	TGCGCCAGCAGCTTGGGGGGACAGAGACAAGAGACCCGGTACTTC	.	TRBD1	TRBJ2-5	TRBV5-1
CASSQASLSHSYNEQFF	TGTGCCAGCAGCCAGGCTAGCCTCTCCCACTCCTACAATGAGCAGTTCTTC	many	.	TRBJ2-1	TRBV4-2
CASSLTSGRAEVASSYNEQFF	TGCGCCAGCAGCCTGACTAGCGGGAGGGCCGAAGTGGCAAGCTCCTACAATGAGCAGTTCTTC	many	TRBD2	TRBJ2-1	TRBV5-1
CSARVTGKETQYF	TGCAGTGCTAGGGTTACGGGGAAAGAGACCCAGTACTTC	.	.	TRBJ2-5	TRBV20-1
CASSLETSNTEAFF	TGCGCCAGCAGCTTGGAGACCTCGAACACTGAAGCTTTCTTT	many	.	TRBJ1-1	TRBV5-1
CASSPATGHKETQYF	TGCGCCAGCAGTCCTGCGACAGGACATAAAGAGACCCAGTACTTC	many	.	TRBJ2-5	TRBV5-1
CASQGQGVPGELFF	TGTGCCAGCCAGGGACAGGGGGTGCCCGGGGAGCTGTTTTTT	many	TRBD1	TRBJ2-2	TRBV5-6
CASRSTSGSFSYNEQFF	TGTGCCAGCAGGTCCACTAGCGGGAGTTTCTCCTACAATGAGCAGTTCTTC	many	TRBD2	TRBJ2-1	TRBV11-2
CASSLVSPVGAFF	TGTGCCAGCAGTTTAGTCAGCCCAGTTGGTGCTTTCTTT	many	.	TRBJ1-1	TRBV28
CASSQGLERYNEQFF	TGCGCCAGCAGCCAAGGGCTAGAGCGTTACAATGAGCAGTTCTTC	many	.	TRBJ2-1	TRBV4-3
CASSVRGTADTDTQYF	TGTGCCAGCAGCGTAAGGGGGACAGCTGACACAGATACGCAGTATTTT	many	TRBD1	TRBJ2-3	TRBV9
CASSLARAPRNTEAFF	TGCGCCAGCAGCTTGGCCAGGGCCCCAAGGAACACTGAAGCTTTCTTT	many	.	TRBJ1-1	TRBV5-1
CASSYLDRESYGYTF	TGTGCCAGCAGTTACCTTGACCGGGAAAGCTATGGCTACACCTTC	many	.	TRBJ1-2	TRBV6-6
CASSFGPNNEQFF	TGTGCCAGCAGCTTTGGGCCTAACAATGAGCAGTTCTTC	many	.	TRBJ2-1	TRBV7-2
CASSLEGRSTDTQYF	TGCGCCAGCAGCTTGGAGGGTCGGAGCACAGATACGCAGTATTTT	many	.	TRBJ2-3	TRBV5-1
CASSRDRVNEQYF	TGTGCCAGCAGCCGGGACAGGGTCAACGAGCAGTACTTC	.	TRBD1	TRBJ2-7	TRBV13
CASSVTSGYYNEQFF	TGCGCCAGCAGCGTGACTAGCGGGTACTATAATGAGCAGTTCTTC	many	TRBD2	TRBJ2-1	TRBV5-1
CASSLPRGGQFF	TGTGCCAGCAGTTTACCCCGGGGTGGGCAGTTCTTC	many	.	TRBJ2-1	TRBV28
CSVSSGSSETQYF	TGCAGCGTTTCTAGCGGGAGTTCAGAGACCCAGTACTTC	.	TRBD2	TRBJ2-5	TRBV29-1
CASSANVNTGEPFF	TGTGCCAGCAGCGCAAACGTGAACACCGGGGAGCCGTTTTTT	.	.	TRBJ2-2	TRBV9
CSCRREGLDTQYF	TGCAGCTGTAGGCGGGAGGGGCTAGATACGCAGTATTTT	many	TRBD2	TRBJ2-3	TRBV29-1
CASSVAVTGGWETQYF	TGTGCCAGCAGCGTAGCTGTAACAGGGGGCTGGGAGACCCAGTACTTC	many	TRBD1	TRBJ2-5	TRBV9
CASSLDLERGLSTDTRYF	TGTGCTAGCAGCTTAGACCTCGAGCGGGGGCTATCCACAGATACGCGCTATTTT	many	TRBD2	TRBJ2-3	TRBV7-7
CASSSIDRPQGNEQFF	TGTGCCAGCAGCTCAATCGACAGGCCGCAGGGGAATGAGCAGTTCTTC	many	.	TRBJ2-1	TRBV7-2
CSARDPSGSPGTQYF	TGCAGTGCTAGAGATCCGAGCGGGAGCCCCGGGACCCAGTACTTC	many	TRBD2	TRBJ2-5	TRBV20-1
CASSWDRGNYEQYF	TGCGCCAGCAGCTGGGACAGGGGGAACTACGAGCAGTACTTC	many	TRBD1	TRBJ2-7	TRBV5-1
CSARDPRGGRTDTQYF	TGCAGTGCTAGAGACCCCCGGGGAGGGCGGACAGATACGCAGTATTTT	.	TRBD2	TRBJ2-3	TRBV20-1